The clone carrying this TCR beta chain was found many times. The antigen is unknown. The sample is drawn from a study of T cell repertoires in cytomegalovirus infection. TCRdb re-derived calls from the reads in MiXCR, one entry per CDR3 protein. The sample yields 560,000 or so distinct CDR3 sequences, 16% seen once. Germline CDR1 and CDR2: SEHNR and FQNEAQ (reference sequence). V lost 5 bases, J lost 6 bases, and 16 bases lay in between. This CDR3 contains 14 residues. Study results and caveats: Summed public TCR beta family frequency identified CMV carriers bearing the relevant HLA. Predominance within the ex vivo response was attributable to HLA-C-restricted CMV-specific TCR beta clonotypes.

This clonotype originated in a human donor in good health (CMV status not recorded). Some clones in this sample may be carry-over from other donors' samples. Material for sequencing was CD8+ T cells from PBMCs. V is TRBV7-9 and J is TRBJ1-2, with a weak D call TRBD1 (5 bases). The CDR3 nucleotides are TGTGCCAGCAGCCTCCAGGGAGGGCGAAATGGCTACACCTTC. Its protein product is CASSLQGGRNGYTF.